This T cell receptor beta chain was identified during a study of T-cell reconstitution after alpha-beta-depleted transplantation in children. The germline V gene has CDR1 SGHNT and CDR2 YENEEA. The CDR3 contains 13 residues. V was cut by 5 bases and J by 5 bases, with 10 bases left in between. TCRbeta library preparation incorporated unique molecular identifiers. TCRdb itself ran the PCR reads through MiXCR, one entry per CDR3 protein. Seen here are 530,000 or so distinct CDR3 sequences, 27% observed once, and the top ten hold under 45%. The chain carries TRBV11-3 and TRBJ2-1; D is perhaps TRBD2 (5 bases). The sequences come from PBMCs, collected before TCRalphabeta/CD19-depleted stem cell transplant. The sequence was obtained from a boy less than two years old with Wiskott-Aldrich syndrome, due to receive a stem cell transplant. CDR3 loop: CASSRDFDNEQFF. As DNA, the CDR3 is TGTGCCAGCAGCCGGGATTTCGACAATGAGCAGTTCTTC. The variable domain in full, with the rest retrieved from reference TRBV11-3 and TRBJ2-1, is EAGVVQSPRYKIIEKKQPVAFWCNPISGHNTLYWYLQNLGQGPELLIRYENEEAVDDSQLPKDRFSAERLKGVDSTLKIQPAELGDSAVYLCASSRDFDNEQFFGPGTRLTVL.